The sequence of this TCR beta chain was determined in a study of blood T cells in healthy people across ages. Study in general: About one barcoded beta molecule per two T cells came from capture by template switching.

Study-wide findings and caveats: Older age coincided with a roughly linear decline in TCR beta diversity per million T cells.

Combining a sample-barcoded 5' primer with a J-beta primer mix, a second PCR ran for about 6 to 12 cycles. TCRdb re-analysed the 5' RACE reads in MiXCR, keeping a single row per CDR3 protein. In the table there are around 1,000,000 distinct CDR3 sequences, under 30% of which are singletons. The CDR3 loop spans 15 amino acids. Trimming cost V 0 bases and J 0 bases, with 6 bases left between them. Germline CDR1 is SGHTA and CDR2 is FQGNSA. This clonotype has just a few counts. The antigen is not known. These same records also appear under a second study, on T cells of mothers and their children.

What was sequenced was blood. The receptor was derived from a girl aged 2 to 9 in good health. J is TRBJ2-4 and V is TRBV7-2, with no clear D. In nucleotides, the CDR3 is TGTGCCAGCAGCTTAGCATTGGTAGCCAAAAACATTCAGTACTTC. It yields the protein CASSLALVAKNIQYF. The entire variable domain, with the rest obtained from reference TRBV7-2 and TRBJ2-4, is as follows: GAGVSQSPSNKVTEKGKDVELRCDPISGHTALYWYRQSLGQGLEFLIYFQGNSAPDKSGLPSDRFSAERTGGSVSTLTIQRTQQEDSAVYLCASSLALVAKNIQYFGAGTRLSVL.